The rows below give T cell receptor beta chains drawn from one sample of a study of blood T cell repertoires in COVID-19. Libraries were prepared by immunoSEQ multiplex PCR; TCRdb keeps only in-frame clonotypes and omits some of them. The sample gives 250,000 to 300,000 clones, 89% of which show up once; around 10% is in the top ten. Material: peripheral blood. The receptor set was obtained from a woman under 40 with COVID-19, enrolled during active disease. CDR3s leave out the opening cysteine and the closing phenylalanine or tryptophan. The order of the fields is V gene, J gene, CDR3 length, CDR3 protein.

TRBV10-3	TRBJ1-3	15	AISEKNRPDSGNTIY
TRBV7-6	TRBJ1-5	14	ASSLGDSYSNQPQH
TRBV18	TRBJ2-7	11	ASSPDRDYEQY
TRBV19	TRBJ2-7	13	ASMPGQGASYEQY
TRBV4-1	TRBJ2-1	14	ASSPTGLDSYNEQF
TRBV19	TRBJ2-5	12	ASSVTGGRETQY
TRBV5-1	TRBJ2-5	16	ASSLDGLAGGYQETQY
TRBV19	TRBJ2-5	11	ATSRGRRETQY
TRBV10-2	TRBJ1-2	14	ASSDPGTGRLYGYT
TRBV27	TRBJ1-5	12	ASSVDSPNQPQH
TRBV5-1	TRBJ2-4	12	ASSSGLAKNIQY
TRBV6-6	TRBJ1-6	14	ASSLGPTLEGSPLH
TRBV12-1	TRBJ1-2	12	ASSFRDTRYGYT
TRBV13	TRBJ2-2	14	ASSLVSSSPTGELF
TRBV3-1/TRBV3-2	TRBJ2-1	12	ASSQAGNYNEQF
TRBV5-1	TRBJ1-2	11	ASSFEGESGYT
TRBV6-5	TRBJ2-1	13	ASSYGNSLYNEQF
TRBV4-1	TRBJ1-6	14	ASSQGSGTYNSPLH
TRBV19	TRBJ2-7	13	ASSSWTSGAAEQY
TRBV7-9	TRBJ1-2	11	ASSQEHASGYT
TRBV10-2	TRBJ1-1	13	ASREIAGSSAEAF
TRBV6-4	TRBJ1-3	12	ASSDSIRGNTIY
TRBV7-8	TRBJ2-1	12	ASSWNRDVNEQF
TRBV2	TRBJ2-7	11	ASSVDRGYEQY
TRBV6-5	TRBJ2-7	11	ASRQAGVGEQY
TRBV3-1/TRBV3-2	TRBJ1-2	11	ASSQDLDYGYT
TRBV7-9	TRBJ2-1	13	ASSLASGGANEQF
TRBV24-1	TRBJ1-2	13	ATWGQGYSNYGYT
TRBV2	TRBJ2-3	12	ASRFTETPDTQY
TRBV11-2	TRBJ2-2	14	ASSSHDRRYTGELF
TRBV4-1	TRBJ1-6	13	ASSLSTGLNSPLH
TRBV28	TRBJ2-1	11	ASSLAGAIEQF
TRBV5-1	TRBJ1-5	13	ASSFTGGYNQPQH
TRBV4-1	TRBJ2-5	14	ASSQGPSGGLETQY
TRBV19	TRBJ2-1	10	ASRSSYNEQF
TRBV7-9	TRBJ2-7	14	ASSIGGGSGGYEQY
TRBV12-3/TRBV12-4	TRBJ2-3	11	ASVTGNADTQY
TRBV28	TRBJ2-2	12	ASSSGGATGELF
TRBV11-2	TRBJ1-1	15	ASSSPRDRDMNTEAF
TRBV12-3/TRBV12-4	TRBJ1-1	11	ASSLSGYGVAF
TRBV7-2	TRBJ1-6	10	ASSSVMSPLH
TRBV19	TRBJ1-6	12	ASSPQGNWSPLH
TRBV28	TRBJ2-1	12	ASSFERRYNEQF
TRBV7-2	TRBJ2-3	12	ASSPGLYSSTQY
TRBV7-9	TRBJ2-7	12	ASEGQGPSYEQY